The clone carrying this T cell receptor beta chain showed up just once. The entry originates in a study of cytomegalovirus exposure and HLA in healthy donors. The PCR ran on 60 Vbeta and 13 Jbeta primers. Some clones are missing from TCRdb's copy, which holds only in-frame ones; the method was immunoSEQ multiplex PCR. The data hold fewer than 200,000 clones, with less than 85% observed a single time. The V end was cut by 6 bases, the J end by 6 bases, with 14 bases between. The CDR3 is 12 residues long. Germline values: CDR1 SQVTM, CDR2 ANQGSEA. The source of this sequence is a male donor in good health and CMV-seronegative. V and J are TRBV29-1 and TRBJ1-2; TRBD1 might be the D (6 bases). The sample was PBMCs. This CDR3 is CSVRDTRHGYTF. The CDR3 nucleotides are TGCAGCGTCCGGGACACCAGACATGGCTACACCTTC.